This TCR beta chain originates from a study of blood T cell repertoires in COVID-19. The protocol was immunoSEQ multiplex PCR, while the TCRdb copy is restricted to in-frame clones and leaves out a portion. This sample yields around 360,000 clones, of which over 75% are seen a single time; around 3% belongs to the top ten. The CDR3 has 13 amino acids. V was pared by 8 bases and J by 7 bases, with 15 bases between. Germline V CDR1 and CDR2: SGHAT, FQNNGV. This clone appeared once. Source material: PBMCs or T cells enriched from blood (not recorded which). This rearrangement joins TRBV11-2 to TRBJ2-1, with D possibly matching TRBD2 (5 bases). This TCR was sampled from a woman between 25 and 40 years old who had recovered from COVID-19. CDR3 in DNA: TGTGCCAGCCGATTGATCGGGAAAAATGAGCAGTTCTTC. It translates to CASRLIGKNEQFF.